Below, 17 T cell receptor beta chains from the same sample are listed, as sequenced in a study of blood T cell repertoires in COVID-19. Assay used: immunoSEQ multiplex PCR; TCRdb lists only in-frame clones, some missing. The sample carries approximately 200,000 clones, roughly four fifths recorded once. Source material: peripheral blood. These receptors all come from a human donor with acute or convalescent COVID-19. The donor label of this sample is uncertain.

The chain combines TRBV14 with TRBJ2-2; maybe TRBD2 (5 bases). CDR1 and CDR2 from the germline V gene are SGHDN and FVKESK. This CDR3 has 16 amino acids. The V and J ends lost 3 bases and 2 bases respectively, with 13 bases between them. Here the CDR3 reads CASSHIGRANTGELFF. CDR3 nucleotide sequence: TGTGCCAGCAGCCATATTGGGAGAGCAAACACCGGGGAGCTGTTTTTT.

This clone was seen just once. This chain uses TRBV6-6 with TRBJ1-1; tentative D call: TRBD1 (6 bases). The CDR3 runs 14 residues. Trimming left V 6 bases short and J 3 bases short, with 14 bases between. Looked up from germline, CDR1 is MNHNY and CDR2 is SVGAGI (reference sequence). The CDR3 DNA is TGTGCCAGCAGACAGGGTACGCGGGACACTGAAGCTTTCTTT. Protein product: CASRQGTRDTEAFF.

The chain employs TRBV30 and TRBJ1-1; the D gene is possibly TRBD1 (6 bases). Trimming took 2 bases from V and 0 from J, leaving 19 bases between them. The CDR3 sequence is 17 residues long. Per germline, CDR1 GTSNPN and CDR2 SVGIG (reference sequence). This CDR3 is CAWSSTSARGMNTEAFF. Written as DNA, the CDR3 is TGTGCCTGGAGTTCTACCTCGGCCAGGGGCATGAACACTGAAGCTTTCTTT.

Turning to this clone: The sample has other DNA sequences that encode this CDR3 too. The J gene is TRBJ1-5, the V gene TRBV19, with 9 bases lining up with TRBD1. Germline CDR1 reads LNHDA; CDR2 reads SQIVND (reference sequence). J lost 5 bases, V lost 9 bases, and 2 bases had no gene match. The CDR3 has 12 amino acids. CDR3 in amino acids: CASRDRDQPQHF. The CDR3 region has the DNA TGTGCCAGCCGGGACAGGGATCAGCCCCAGCATTTT.

CDR3 nucleotide sequence: TGTGCCTGGAGTGGGGGACTAGCGGGAACCCGCCCGAACACCGGGGAGCTGTTTTTT. Translated, it gives CAWSGGLAGTRPNTGELFF. The chain joins TRBV30 to TRBJ2-2; 13 bases line up with TRBD2. This CDR3 is built from 19 residues. Germline loops: CDR1 GTSNPN, CDR2 SVGIG (reference sequence). The junction had 8 bases not matched to a gene; V was cut back by 1 base and J by 0 bases.

V and J are TRBV20-1 and TRBJ1-2; D gene unclear. Between the trimmed V and J ends, which lost 5 bases and 8 bases, there was a span of 9 bases. The germline V gene has CDR1 DFQATT and CDR2 SNEGSKA (reference sequence). The CDR3 length is 10 residues. CDR3 sequence: CSAAKEGYTF. The CDR3 DNA is TGCAGTGCTGCCAAGGAGGGCTACACCTTC.

Comments on this clone: The sample contains more than one DNA sequence encoding this CDR3. This CDR3 is CASSGQGGGTEAFF. In DNA form, the CDR3 reads TGCGCCAGCAGCGGACAGGGAGGTGGCACTGAAGCTTTCTTT. The chain joins TRBV5-1 to TRBJ1-1; 8 nucleotides line up with TRBD1. The junction had 6 bases not matched to a gene; V was cut back by 4 bases and J by 4 bases. Germline values: CDR1 SGHRS, CDR2 YFSETQ. The CDR3 extends over 14 amino acids.

This chain links TRBV30 with TRBJ2-1; D uncertain. The germline V gene has CDR1 GTSNPN and CDR2 SVGIG (reference sequence). Trimming pared 0 bases from V and 9 bases from J, leaving 9 bases between. The CDR3 consists of 12 residues. The CDR3 loop reads CAWSVLRTEQFF. The CDR3, as DNA: TGTGCCTGGAGTGTACTGCGAACTGAGCAGTTCTTC.

J is TRBJ2-6 and V is TRBV28, with 8 bases lining up with TRBD2. Germline CDR1 reads MDHEN; CDR2 reads SYDVKM. The CDR3 covers 17 residues. With V trimmed by 3 bases and J by 2 bases, 6 bases remained unmatched. The CDR3, as DNA: TGTGCCAGCAGTTTTACGGGAGGGGTTACTGGGGCCAACGTCCTGACTTTC. Protein sequence: CASSFTGGVTGANVLTF.

V and J are TRBV29-1 and TRBJ2-6; TRBD1 aligns across 7 bases. Trimming took 6 bases from V and 2 from J; bases not matched to a gene: 7. The CDR3 sequence is 15 residues long. Germline assignment: CDR1 SQVTM and CDR2 ANQGSEA. The CDR3 sequence is CSVGSGQAGANVLTF. The CDR3 DNA reads as TGCAGCGTCGGTTCCGGACAGGCTGGGGCCAACGTCCTGACTTTC.

The V gene is TRBV6-5, the J gene TRBJ1-2, with D maybe TRBD1 (6 bases). Deletions cut 4 bases from V and 2 bases from J, with 14 bases between. From germline, CDR1 is MNHEY and CDR2 SVGAGI. This CDR3 contains 15 residues. This chain's CDR3 is CASSSPGAGNYGYTF. The CDR3 region has the DNA TGTGCCAGCAGTTCCCCAGGGGCAGGAAACTATGGCTACACCTTC.

This chain uses TRBV2 with TRBJ2-7, with 7 bases fitting TRBD1. Germline V CDR1 and CDR2: SNHLY, FYNNEI. CDR3 length: 12 residues. V lost 10 bases to trimming and J lost 0 bases; unmatched junction nucleotides: 3. This chain's CDR3 is CATSGGSYEQYF. The CDR3 DNA sequence: TGTGCCACCTCAGGGGGCTCCTACGAGCAGTACTTC.

The CDR3 nucleotides are TGTGCCAGCAGTACCAGGGGAAATTCACCCCTCCACTTT. Amino acids: CASSTRGNSPLHF. The chain has TRBV6-6 and TRBJ1-6; the D gene is possibly TRBD1 (6 bases). The CDR3 is 13 residues long. Trimming took 5 bases from V and 7 from J, leaving 9 bases between them. Per germline, CDR1 MNHNY and CDR2 SVGAGI (reference sequence).

The V call is TRBV9, the J call TRBJ1-3; possibly TRBD1 for D (6 bases). Germline loops: CDR1 SGDLS, CDR2 YYNGEE. V gave up 0 bases and J gave up 7 bases, with 20 bases separating them. The CDR3 consists of 17 residues. The CDR3 region has the DNA TGTGCCAGCAGCGTAGGGCAGGGATTGGGGGCCGGGAACACCATATATTTT. It translates to CASSVGQGLGAGNTIYF. The whole variable domain, filled in from reference TRBV9 and TRBJ1-3, reads DSGVTQTPKHLITATGQRVTLRCSPRSGDLSVYWYQQSLDQGLQFLIQYYNGEERAKGNILERFSAQQFPDLHSELNLSSLELGDSALYFCASSVGQGLGAGNTIYFGEGSWLTVV.

The V and J genes are TRBV25-1 and TRBJ1-2; D gene unclear. Germline V gives CDR1 MGHDK, CDR2 SYGVNS. Trimming stripped 3 bases from V and 7 bases from J, with 12 bases between. The CDR3 has 13 residues. The CDR3: CASSDSGKGGYTF. CDR3 nucleotides: TGTGCCAGCAGTGATTCGGGGAAGGGTGGCTACACCTTC.

The J gene is TRBJ2-3, the V gene TRBV5-4, with D unresolved. Trimming cost V 4 bases and J 0 bases, with 15 bases left between them. From germline, CDR1 is SGHNT and CDR2 YYREEE (reference sequence). The CDR3 consists of 16 residues. The CDR3 nucleotides are TGTGCCAGCAGCGCCAAGCTAGTTTCTAGCACAGATACGCAGTATTTT. Its protein product is CASSAKLVSSTDTQYF. The full variable domain, completed using reference TRBV5-4 and TRBJ2-3, is ETGVTQSPTHLIKTRGQQVTLRCSSQSGHNTVSWYQQALGQGPQFIFQYYREEENGRGNFPPRFSGLQFPNYSSELNVNALELDDSALYLCASSAKLVSSTDTQYFGPGTRLTVL.

The rearrangement joins TRBV2 to TRBJ1-1; a weak D match, TRBD1 (5 bases). The CDR3 has 14 amino acids. V lost 4 bases and J lost 1, with 10 bases in between. Germline assignment: CDR1 SNHLY and CDR2 FYNNEI. In DNA, the CDR3 is TGTGCCAGCAGTGCCGACAGCTCGAACACTGAAGCTTTCTTT. It specifies CASSADSSNTEAFF. Full variable domain (outside the CDR3, taken from reference TRBV2 and TRBJ1-1): EPEVTQTPSHQVTQMGQEVILRCVPISNHLYFYWYRQILGQKVEFLVSFYNNEISEKSEIFDDQFSVERPDGSNFTLKIRSTKLEDSAMYFCASSADSSNTEAFFGQGTRLTVV.